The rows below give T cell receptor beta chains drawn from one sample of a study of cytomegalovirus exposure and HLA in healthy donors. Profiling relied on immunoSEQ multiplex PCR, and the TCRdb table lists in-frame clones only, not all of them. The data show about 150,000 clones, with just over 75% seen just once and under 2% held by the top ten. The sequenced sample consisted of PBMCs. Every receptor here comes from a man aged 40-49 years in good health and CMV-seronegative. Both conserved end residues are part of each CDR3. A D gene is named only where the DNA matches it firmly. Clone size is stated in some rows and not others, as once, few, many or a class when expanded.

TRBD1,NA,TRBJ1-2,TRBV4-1,CASSHRTGDYGYTF,TGCGCCAGCAGCCACCGGACAGGGGACTACGGCTACACCTTC
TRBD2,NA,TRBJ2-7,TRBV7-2,CASSLSGRVYEQYF,TGTGCCAGCAGCCTTAGCGGGAGGGTCTACGAGCAGTACTTC
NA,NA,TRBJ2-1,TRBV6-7,CASSYSRLGQNEQFF,TGTGCCAGCAGTTACTCGCGGCTGGGGCAGAATGAGCAGTTCTTC
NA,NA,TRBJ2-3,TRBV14,CASSYGLLATDTQYF,TGTGCCAGCAGTTACGGACTTTTGGCCACAGATACGCAGTATTTT
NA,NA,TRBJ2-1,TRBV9,CASSAREVTYNEQFF,TGTGCCAGCAGCGCGAGGGAGGTAACCTACAATGAGCAGTTCTTC
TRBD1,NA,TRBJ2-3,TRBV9,CASSADRGQRTQYF,TGTGCCAGCAGCGCGGACAGGGGGCAGCGCACGCAGTATTTT
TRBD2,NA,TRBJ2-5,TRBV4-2,CASSQGLAGVKTQYF,TGTGCCAGCAGCCAAGGACTAGCGGGAGTGAAGACCCAGTACTTC
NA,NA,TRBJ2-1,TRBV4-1,CASSQDIYNEQFF,TGCGCCAGCAGCCAAGATATCTACAATGAGCAGTTCTTC
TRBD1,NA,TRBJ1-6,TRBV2,CASLQGQGFNSPLHF,TGTGCCAGCCTGCAGGGACAGGGGTTTAATTCACCCCTCCACTTT
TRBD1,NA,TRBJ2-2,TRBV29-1,CSVDLGQPNTGELFF,TGCAGCGTTGACTTGGGACAGCCGAACACCGGGGAGCTGTTTTTT
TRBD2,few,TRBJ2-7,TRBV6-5,CASRSRDYPTYEQYF,TGTGCCAGCAGAAGCCGGGACTACCCGACCTACGAGCAGTACTTC
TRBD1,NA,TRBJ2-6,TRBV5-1,CASSLETGIPSGANVLTF,TGCGCCAGCAGCTTGGAGACAGGGATTCCTTCTGGGGCCAACGTCCTGACTTTC
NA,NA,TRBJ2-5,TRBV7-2,CASSHGGAKGTQYF,TGTGCCAGCAGCCACGGGGGAGCAAAGGGGACCCAGTACTTC
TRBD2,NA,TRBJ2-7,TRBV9,CASSLYSGTSNAYEQYF,TGTGCCAGCAGCCTCTATTCCGGGACTAGCAACGCCTACGAGCAGTACTTC
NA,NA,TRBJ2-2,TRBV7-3,CASRGGGNTGELFF,TGTGCCAGCAGGGGAGGGGGGAACACCGGGGAGCTGTTTTTT
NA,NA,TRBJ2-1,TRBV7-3,CASSLKPGEQFF,TGTGCCAGCAGCTTAAAACCGGGGGAGCAGTTCTTC
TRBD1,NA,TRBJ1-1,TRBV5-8,CASRLGTGGVTEAFF,TGTGCCAGCAGACTCGGGACAGGGGGAGTCACTGAAGCTTTCTTT
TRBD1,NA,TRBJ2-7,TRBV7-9,CASSFGTGAYEQYF,TGTGCCAGCAGCTTTGGGACAGGGGCCTACGAGCAGTACTTC
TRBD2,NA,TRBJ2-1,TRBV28,CASSPPGLAGGAINNEQFF,TGTGCCAGCAGTCCCCCGGGACTAGCGGGAGGGGCAATTAACAATGAGCAGTTCTTC
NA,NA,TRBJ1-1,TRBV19,CASSRAGTEAFF,TGTGCCAGTAGTAGGGCGGGGACTGAAGCTTTCTTT
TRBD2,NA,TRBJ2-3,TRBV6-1,CASRELPTSREVNTQYF,TGTGCCAGCAGAGAACTACCCACTTCGCGGGAGGTTAATACGCAGTATTTT
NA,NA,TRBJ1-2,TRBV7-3,CASSAGGITGYTF,TGTGCCAGCAGCGCGGGGGGAATTACCGGCTACACCTTC
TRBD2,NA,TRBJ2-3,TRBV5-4,CASSSRDYSFHTQYF,TGTGCCAGCAGTTCCAGGGACTATTCGTTTCATACGCAGTATTTT
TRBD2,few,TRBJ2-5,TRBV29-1,CSADGLAGLGGTQYF,TGCAGCGCAGACGGACTAGCGGGATTAGGCGGGACCCAGTACTTC
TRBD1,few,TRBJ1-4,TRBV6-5,CASSKPGQGREKLFF,TGTGCCAGCAGTAAACCGGGACAGGGACGTGAAAAACTGTTTTTT
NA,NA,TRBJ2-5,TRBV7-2,CASSPDYQETQYF,TGTGCCAGCAGCCCCGACTACCAAGAGACCCAGTACTTC
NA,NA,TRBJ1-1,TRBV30,CAWSVHNQGYTEAFF,TGTGCCTGGAGTGTACACAATCAGGGGTACACTGAAGCTTTCTTT
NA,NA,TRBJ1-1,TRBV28,CASSFGRNTEAFF,TGTGCCAGCAGTTTCGGTAGGAACACTGAAGCTTTCTTT
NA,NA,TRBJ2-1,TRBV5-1,CASSFDSAYNEQFF,TGCGCCAGCAGCTTTGACAGCGCCTACAATGAGCAGTTCTTC
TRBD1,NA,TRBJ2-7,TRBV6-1,CASSDLSGTGGVHEQYF,TGTGCCAGCAGTGACCTCTCCGGGACAGGGGGCGTCCACGAGCAGTACTTC
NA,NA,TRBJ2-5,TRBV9,CASSEGQTGETQYF,TGTGCCAGCAGCGAGGGGCAAACTGGGGAGACCCAGTACTTC
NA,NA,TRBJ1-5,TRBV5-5,CASSRTPGVGNQPQHF,TGTGCCAGCAGCCGGACTCCAGGGGTGGGGAATCAGCCCCAGCATTTT
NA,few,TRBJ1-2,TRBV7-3,CASSPRGGLRYGYTF,TGTGCCAGCAGCCCCCGGGGAGGTCTAAGATATGGCTACACCTTC
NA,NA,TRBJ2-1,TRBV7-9,CASSSLIYLGEPDNEQFF,TGTGCCAGCAGCTCCCTAATCTATCTTGGGGAGCCGGACAATGAGCAGTTCTTC
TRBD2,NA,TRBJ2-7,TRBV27,CASSLLAGGIEQYF,TGTGCCAGCAGTTTATTGGCGGGGGGTATCGAGCAGTACTTC
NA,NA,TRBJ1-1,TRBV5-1,CASSLLRGSAEAFF,TGCGCCAGCAGCCTGTTACGGGGGTCCGCTGAAGCTTTCTTT
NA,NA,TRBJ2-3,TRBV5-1,CASSPGGRADTQYF,TGCGCCAGCAGCCCCGGAGGGCGGGCAGATACGCAGTATTTT
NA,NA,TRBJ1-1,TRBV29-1,CSVAGGTLGSTEAFF,TGCAGCGTTGCCGGCGGGACTTTGGGGAGCACTGAAGCTTTCTTT
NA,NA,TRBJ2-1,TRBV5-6,CASSRTINEQFF,TGTGCCAGCAGCAGGACTATAAATGAGCAGTTCTTC
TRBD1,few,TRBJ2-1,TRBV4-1,CASSPRDRGVGVVF,TGCGCCAGCAGCCCCCGGGACAGAGGGGTAGGAGTTGTCTTC
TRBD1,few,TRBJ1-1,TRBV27,CASSSNKGAYTEAFF,TGTGCCAGCAGTTCCAATAAGGGGGCCTACACTGAAGCTTTCTTT